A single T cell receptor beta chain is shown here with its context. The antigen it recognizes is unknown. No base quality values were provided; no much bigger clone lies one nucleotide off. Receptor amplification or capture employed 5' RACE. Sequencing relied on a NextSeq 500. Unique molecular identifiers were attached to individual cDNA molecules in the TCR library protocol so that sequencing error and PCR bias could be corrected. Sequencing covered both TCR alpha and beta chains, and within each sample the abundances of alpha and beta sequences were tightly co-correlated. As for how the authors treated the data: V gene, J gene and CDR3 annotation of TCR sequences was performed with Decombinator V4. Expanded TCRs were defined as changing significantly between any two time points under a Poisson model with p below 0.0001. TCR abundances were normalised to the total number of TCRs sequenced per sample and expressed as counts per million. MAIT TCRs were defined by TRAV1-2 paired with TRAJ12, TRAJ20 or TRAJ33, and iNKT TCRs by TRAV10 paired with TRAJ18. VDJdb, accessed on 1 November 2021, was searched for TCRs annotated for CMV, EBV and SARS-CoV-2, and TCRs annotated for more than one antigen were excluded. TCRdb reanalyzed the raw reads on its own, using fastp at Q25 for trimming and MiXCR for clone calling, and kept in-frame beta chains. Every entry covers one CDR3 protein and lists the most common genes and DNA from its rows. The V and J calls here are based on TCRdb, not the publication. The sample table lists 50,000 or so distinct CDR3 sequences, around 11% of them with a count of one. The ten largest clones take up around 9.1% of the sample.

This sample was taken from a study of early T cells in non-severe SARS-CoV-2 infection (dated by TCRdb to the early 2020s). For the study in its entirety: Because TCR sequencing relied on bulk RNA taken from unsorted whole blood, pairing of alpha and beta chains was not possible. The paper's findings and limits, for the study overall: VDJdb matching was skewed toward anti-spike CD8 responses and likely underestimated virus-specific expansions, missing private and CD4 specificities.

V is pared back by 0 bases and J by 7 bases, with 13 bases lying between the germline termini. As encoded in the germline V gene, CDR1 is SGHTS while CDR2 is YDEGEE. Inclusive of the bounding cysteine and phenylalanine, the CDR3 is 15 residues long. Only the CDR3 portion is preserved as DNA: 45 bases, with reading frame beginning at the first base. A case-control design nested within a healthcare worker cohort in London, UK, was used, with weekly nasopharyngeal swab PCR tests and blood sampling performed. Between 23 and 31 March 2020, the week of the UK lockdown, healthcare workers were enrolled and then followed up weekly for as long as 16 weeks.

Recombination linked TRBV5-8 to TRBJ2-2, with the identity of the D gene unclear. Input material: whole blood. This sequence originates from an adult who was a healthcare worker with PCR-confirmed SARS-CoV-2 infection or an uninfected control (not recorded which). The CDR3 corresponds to CASSLDLSRIGELFF. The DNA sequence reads TGTGCCAGCAGCTTGGACCTGTCACGAATCGGGGAGCTGTTTTTT.